This entry lists 13 T cell receptor beta chains sequenced from one sample in a study of spatial heterogeneity in lung cancer. From the 5' RACE reads, TCRdb called clonotypes with MiXCR, one entry per CDR3 protein. The top ten clones hold about a fifth of a sample with roughly 6,500 distinct CDR3 sequences, roughly 8.3% of them seen once. The sample's time point: sample taken at primary tumor resection. The sequenced sample was normal lung tissue next to the tumor, obtained at surgery. These receptors were collected from a female donor with early-stage non-small cell lung cancer.

The chain combines TRBV2 with TRBJ2-3; TRBD1 or TRBD2 may be the D gene (5 bases each). Germline values: CDR1 SNHLY, CDR2 FYNNEI. V gave up 9 bases and J gave up 2 bases, with 12 bases separating them. The CDR3 contains 13 residues. This chain's CDR3 is CASGRDDTDTQYF. CDR3 coding DNA: TGTGCCAGTGGCCGGGACGACACAGATACGCAGTATTTT.

The genes are TRBV2 and TRBJ2-5; D not certain. The CDR3 has 15 residues. V lost 6 bases, J lost 3 bases, and 17 bases lay in between. Germline V lookup: CDR1 SNHLY, CDR2 FYNNEI. CDR3 DNA sequence: TGTGCCAGCAGAAAAGAGTTAGCATTTGAAGAGACCCAGTACTTC. As protein: CASRKELAFEETQYF.

In this sample, this clonotype is medium-sized. The chain combines TRBV4-2 with TRBJ2-1, with a tentative D call TRBD2 (5 bases). Germline assignment: CDR1 LGHNA and CDR2 YNFKEQ. Deletions cut 1 base from V and 4 bases from J, with 11 bases between. This CDR3 region has 15 residues. This CDR3 is CASSQGAGPYNEQFF. The CDR3 DNA follows: TGTGCCAGCAGCCAAGGGGCGGGTCCTTACAATGAGCAGTTCTTC.

This clonotype was counted ten times or more. The chain recombines TRBV5-1 with TRBJ1-1; possibly TRBD1 for D (5 bases). Trimming cost V 3 bases and J 2 bases, with 11 bases left between them. The CDR3 spans 14 residues. Germline V gene data show CDR1 as SGHRS and CDR2 as YFSETQ. The DNA of the CDR3 is TGCGCCAGCAGCTCGTGGGGGGGTAACACTGAAGCTTTCTTT. Translated, it gives CASSSWGGNTEAFF.

Many counts were recorded for this clonotype. This chain links TRBV2 with TRBJ2-3; TRBD1 aligns across 8 bases. Germline CDR1 is SNHLY and CDR2 is FYNNEI. After removal of 7 bases from V and 4 bases from J, the junction contained 10 bases not matched to a gene. The CDR3 has 15 residues. The CDR3 is CASIKQGVSADTQYF. As DNA, the CDR3 is TGTGCCAGCATTAAACAGGGGGTGAGCGCAGATACGCAGTATTTT.

This clonotype qualifies as medium-sized (0.01 to 0.1%). The CDR3 bases are TGCGCCAGCAGCCCCGGGGGAGGGCCAGATACGCAGTATTTT. As protein: CASSPGGGPDTQYF. V gene TRBV5-1 combines with J gene TRBJ2-3; 7 bases align to TRBD2. This CDR3 has 14 residues. The germline V gene encodes CDR1 SGHRS and CDR2 YFSETQ. The V gene end was trimmed by 4 bases and the J gene end by 4 bases; junction bases not matched to a gene: 6.

There are many counts of this clonotype. V gene TRBV9 combines with J gene TRBJ1-6, with D uncertain. CDR1 is SGDLS and CDR2 is YYNGEE in the germline V gene. The V end lost 3 bases, the J end lost 9 bases, and 19 bases lay between the germline ends. This CDR3 has 16 residues. CDR3 sequence: CASSARGRIPPSPLHF. CDR3 in DNA: TGTGCCAGCAGCGCCCGTGGGAGGATCCCCCCTTCACCCCTCCACTTT.

This clonotype has ten or more counts. The chain combines TRBV7-2 with TRBJ2-3; 10 bases line up with TRBD2. Germline CDR1 reads SGHTA; CDR2 reads FQGNSA. V was clipped by 0 bases and J by 1 base; unmatched bases: 1. The CDR3 is 16 residues long. The CDR3 DNA reads TGTGCCAGCAGCTTAGCTCTAGCGGGGGGCACAGATACGCAGTATTTT. This encodes CASSLALAGGTDTQYF.

This clonotype is classed as medium-sized. The chain recombines TRBV7-2 with TRBJ2-1; perhaps TRBD2 as D (6 bases). CDR1 is SGHTA and CDR2 is FQGNSA in the germline V gene. The CDR3 covers 16 residues. The germline V and J ends were trimmed by 0 bases and 2 bases, with 11 bases remaining between them. The CDR3 bases are TGTGCCAGCAGCTTAGCGGGCGGGGCAACCTACAATGAGCAGTTCTTC. It yields the protein CASSLAGGATYNEQFF.

This clonotype was observed a handful of times. This chain uses TRBV5-1 with TRBJ2-6; 9 nucleotides match TRBD1. The CDR3 runs 16 residues. Germline loops: CDR1 SGHRS, CDR2 YFSETQ. Trimming removed 4 bases from V and 7 bases from J; junction bases left unmatched: 9. CDR3 amino acids: CASSHRTGESANVLTF. The CDR3 nucleotides are TGCGCCAGCAGCCACCGGACAGGGGAGAGTGCCAACGTCCTGACTTTC.

The chain links TRBV7-2 to TRBJ2-3; D gene unclear. The CDR3 loop spans 13 amino acids. Between the trimmed V and J ends, which lost 1 base and 1 base, there was a span of 3 bases. Germline values: CDR1 SGHTA, CDR2 FQGNSA. CDR3 region: CASSLDRTDTQYF. DNA of the CDR3: TGTGCCAGCAGCTTAGACCGCACAGATACGCAGTATTTT. Using reference TRBV7-2 and TRBJ2-3 for the parts outside the CDR3, the full variable domain is GAGVSQSPSNKVTEKGKDVELRCDPISGHTALYWYRQSLGQGLEFLIYFQGNSAPDKSGLPSDRFSAERTGGSVSTLTIQRTQQEDSAVYLCASSLDRTDTQYFGPGTRLTVL.

Judged by abundance, this clonotype is medium-sized. This chain uses TRBV5-1 with TRBJ2-1; 9 bases agree with TRBD1. Germline trimming cut 2 bases from V and 6 bases from J; bases unmatched to any gene: 6. CDR3 length equals 15 residues. Germline CDR1 and CDR2: SGHRS and YFSETQ. The CDR3 sequence: CASSLQDRGLNEQFF. The CDR3 nucleotides are TGCGCCAGCAGCTTACAGGACAGGGGCCTCAATGAGCAGTTCTTC.

This clonotype came up a few times. This sequence joins TRBV2 and TRBJ2-1; no firm D call. The CDR3 consists of 13 residues. Looked up from germline, CDR1 is SNHLY and CDR2 is FYNNEI. V dropped 7 bases and J dropped 4 bases, with 11 bases sitting between them. This CDR3 reads CASTMVDYNEQFF. Written as DNA, the CDR3 is TGTGCCAGCACAATGGTTGATTACAATGAGCAGTTCTTC.